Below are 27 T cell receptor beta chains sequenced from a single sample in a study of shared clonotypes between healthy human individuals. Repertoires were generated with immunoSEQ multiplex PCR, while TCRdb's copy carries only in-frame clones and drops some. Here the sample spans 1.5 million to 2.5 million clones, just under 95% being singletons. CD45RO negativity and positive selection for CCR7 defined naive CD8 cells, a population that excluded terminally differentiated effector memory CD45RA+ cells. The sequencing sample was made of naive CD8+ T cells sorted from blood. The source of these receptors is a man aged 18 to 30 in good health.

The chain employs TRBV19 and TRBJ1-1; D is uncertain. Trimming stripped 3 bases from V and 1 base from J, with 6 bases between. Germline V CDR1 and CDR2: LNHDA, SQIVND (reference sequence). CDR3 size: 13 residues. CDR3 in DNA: TGTGCCAGTAGTATTGACACGAACACTGAAGCTTTCTTT. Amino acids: CASSIDTNTEAFF. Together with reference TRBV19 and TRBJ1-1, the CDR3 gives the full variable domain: DGGITQSPKYLFRKEGQNVTLSCEQNLNHDAMYWYRQDPGQGLRLIYYSQIVNDFQKGDIAEGYSVSREKKESFPLTVTSAQKNPTAFYLCASSIDTNTEAFFGQGTRLTVV.

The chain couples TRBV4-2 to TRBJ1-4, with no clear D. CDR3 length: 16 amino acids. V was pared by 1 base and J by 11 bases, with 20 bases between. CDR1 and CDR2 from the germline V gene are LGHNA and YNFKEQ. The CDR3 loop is CASSQVIGVSEEKLFF. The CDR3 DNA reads TGTGCCAGCAGCCAAGTGATAGGTGTTTCCGAGGAGAAACTGTTTTTT.

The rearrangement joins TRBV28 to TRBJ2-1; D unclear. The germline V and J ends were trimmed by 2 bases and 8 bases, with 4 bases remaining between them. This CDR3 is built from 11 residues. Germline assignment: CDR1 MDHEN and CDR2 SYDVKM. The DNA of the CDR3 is TGTGCCAGCAGTTTACTCCATGAGCAGTTCTTC. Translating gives CASSLLHEQFF.

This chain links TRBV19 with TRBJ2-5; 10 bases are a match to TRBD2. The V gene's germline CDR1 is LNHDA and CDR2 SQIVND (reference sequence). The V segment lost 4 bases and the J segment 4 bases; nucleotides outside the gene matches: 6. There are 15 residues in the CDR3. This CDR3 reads CASSTLAGDLETQYF. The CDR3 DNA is TGTGCCAGTAGTACCCTAGCGGGAGACTTAGAGACCCAGTACTTC. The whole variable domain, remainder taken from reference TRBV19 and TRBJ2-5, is DGGITQSPKYLFRKEGQNVTLSCEQNLNHDAMYWYRQDPGQGLRLIYYSQIVNDFQKGDIAEGYSVSREKKESFPLTVTSAQKNPTAFYLCASSTLAGDLETQYFGPGTRLLVL.

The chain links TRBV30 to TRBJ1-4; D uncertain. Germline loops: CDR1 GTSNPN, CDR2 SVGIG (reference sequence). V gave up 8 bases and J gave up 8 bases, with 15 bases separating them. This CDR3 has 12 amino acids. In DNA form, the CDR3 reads TGTGCCCTTTTTAATGGTCGGGAAAAACTGTTTTTT. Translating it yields CALFNGREKLFF.

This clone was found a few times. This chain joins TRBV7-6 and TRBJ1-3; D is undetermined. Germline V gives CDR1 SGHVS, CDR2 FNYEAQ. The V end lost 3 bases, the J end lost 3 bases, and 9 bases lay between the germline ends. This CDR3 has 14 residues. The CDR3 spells CASSLQLGGNTIYF. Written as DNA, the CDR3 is TGTGCCAGCAGCTTGCAACTGGGTGGAAACACCATATATTTT. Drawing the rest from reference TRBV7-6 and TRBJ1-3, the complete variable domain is GAGVSQSPRYKVTKRGQDVALRCDPISGHVSLYWYRQALGQGPEFLTYFNYEAQQDKSGLPNDRFSAERPEGSISTLTIQRTEQRDSAMYRCASSLQLGGNTIYFGEGSWLTVV.

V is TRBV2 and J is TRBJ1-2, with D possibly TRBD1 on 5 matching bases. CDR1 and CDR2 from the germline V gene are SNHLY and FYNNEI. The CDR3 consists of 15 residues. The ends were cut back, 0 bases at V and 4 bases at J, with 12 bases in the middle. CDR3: CASSEAPQGSYGYTF. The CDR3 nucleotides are TGTGCCAGCAGTGAAGCGCCGCAGGGTAGCTATGGCTACACCTTC.

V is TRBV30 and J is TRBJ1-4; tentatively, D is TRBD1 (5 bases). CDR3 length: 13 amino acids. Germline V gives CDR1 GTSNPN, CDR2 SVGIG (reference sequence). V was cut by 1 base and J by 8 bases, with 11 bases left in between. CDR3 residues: CAWSDGAWEKLFF. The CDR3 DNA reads TGTGCCTGGAGTGACGGGGCTTGGGAAAAACTGTTTTTT.

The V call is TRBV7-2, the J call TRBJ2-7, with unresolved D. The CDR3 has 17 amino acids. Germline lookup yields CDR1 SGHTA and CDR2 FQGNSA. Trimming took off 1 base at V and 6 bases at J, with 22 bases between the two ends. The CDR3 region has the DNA TGTGCCAGCAGCTTAGGGCCGGTCGCCCCTCGTACGGGCGAGCAGTACTTC. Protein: CASSLGPVAPRTGEQYF.

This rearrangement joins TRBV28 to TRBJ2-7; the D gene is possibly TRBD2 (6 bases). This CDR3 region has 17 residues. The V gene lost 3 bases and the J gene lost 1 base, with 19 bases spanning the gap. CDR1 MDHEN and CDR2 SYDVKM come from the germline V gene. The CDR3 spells CASSLRGSGAFSYEQYF. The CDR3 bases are TGTGCCAGCAGTTTGAGAGGGTCGGGAGCGTTTTCCTACGAGCAGTACTTC.

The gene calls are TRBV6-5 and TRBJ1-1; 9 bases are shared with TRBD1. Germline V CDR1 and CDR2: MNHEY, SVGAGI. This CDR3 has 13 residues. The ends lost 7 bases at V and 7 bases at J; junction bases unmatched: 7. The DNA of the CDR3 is TGTGCCAGCAAACCGACAGGGGGGCTTGAAGCTTTCTTT. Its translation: CASKPTGGLEAFF.

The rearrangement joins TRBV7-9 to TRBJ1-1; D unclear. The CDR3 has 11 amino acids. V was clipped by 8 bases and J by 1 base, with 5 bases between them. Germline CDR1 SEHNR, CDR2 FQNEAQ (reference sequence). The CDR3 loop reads CASGKNTEAFF. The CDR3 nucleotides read TGTGCCAGCGGGAAGAACACTGAAGCTTTCTTT.

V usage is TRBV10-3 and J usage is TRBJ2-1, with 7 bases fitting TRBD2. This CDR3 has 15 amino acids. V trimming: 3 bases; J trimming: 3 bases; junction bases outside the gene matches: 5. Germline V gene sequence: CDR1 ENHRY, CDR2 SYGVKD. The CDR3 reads CAISDPGTNYNEQFF. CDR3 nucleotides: TGTGCCATCAGTGATCCCGGGACTAACTACAATGAGCAGTTCTTC.

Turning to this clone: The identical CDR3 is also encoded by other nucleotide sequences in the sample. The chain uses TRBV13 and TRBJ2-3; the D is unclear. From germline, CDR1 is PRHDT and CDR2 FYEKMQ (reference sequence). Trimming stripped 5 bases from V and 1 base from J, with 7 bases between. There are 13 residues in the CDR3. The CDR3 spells CASSPGGTDTQYF. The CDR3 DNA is TGTGCCAGCAGCCCTGGAGGCACAGATACGCAGTATTTT.

CDR3 nucleotide sequence: TGTGCCAGCAGCTTCACGGGACTAGCGGGACATGAGCAGTTCTTC. It specifies CASSFTGLAGHEQFF. The V call is TRBV7-9, the J call TRBJ2-1; 13 bases fit TRBD2. The J segment lost 8 bases and the V segment lost 3 bases, leaving 4 bases of the junction unmatched. CDR3 length: 15 amino acids. The germline V gene has CDR1 SEHNR and CDR2 FQNEAQ (reference sequence).

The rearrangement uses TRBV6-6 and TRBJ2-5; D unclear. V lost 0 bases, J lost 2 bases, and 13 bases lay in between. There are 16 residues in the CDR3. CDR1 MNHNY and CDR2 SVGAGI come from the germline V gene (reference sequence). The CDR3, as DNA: TGTGCCAGCAGTTACTCGACGGAGAGGCATCAAGAGACCCAGTACTTC. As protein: CASSYSTERHQETQYF.

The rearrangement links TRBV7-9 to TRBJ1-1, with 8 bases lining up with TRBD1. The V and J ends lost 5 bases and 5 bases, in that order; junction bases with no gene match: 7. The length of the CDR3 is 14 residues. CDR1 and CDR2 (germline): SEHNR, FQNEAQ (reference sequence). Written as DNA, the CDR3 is TGTGCCAGCAGCCGACAGGGGATGAGGACTGAAGCTTTCTTT. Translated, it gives CASSRQGMRTEAFF.

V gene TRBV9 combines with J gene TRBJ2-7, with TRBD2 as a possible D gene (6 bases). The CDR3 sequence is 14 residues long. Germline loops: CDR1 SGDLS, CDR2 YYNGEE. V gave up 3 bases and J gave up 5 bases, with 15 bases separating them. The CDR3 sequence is CASSALGGVNEQYF. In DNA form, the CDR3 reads TGTGCCAGCAGCGCCCTGGGCGGGGTCAACGAGCAGTACTTC.

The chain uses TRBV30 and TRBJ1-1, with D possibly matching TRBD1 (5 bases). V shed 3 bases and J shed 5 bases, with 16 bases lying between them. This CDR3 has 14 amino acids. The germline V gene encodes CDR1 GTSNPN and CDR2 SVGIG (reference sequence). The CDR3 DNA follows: TGTGCCTGGAGGGCGACAGTCGGTGGGACTGAAGCTTTCTTT. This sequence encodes CAWRATVGGTEAFF.

As DNA, the CDR3 is TGTGCCAGCAGTTTTGGATCTGAAGCTTTCTTT. Translation gives CASSFGSEAFF. This chain joins TRBV27 and TRBJ1-1; D is unresolved. Germline lookup yields CDR1 MNHEY and CDR2 SMNVEV (reference sequence). The length of the CDR3 is 11 residues. Trimming took off 3 bases at V and 6 bases at J, with 5 bases between the two ends.

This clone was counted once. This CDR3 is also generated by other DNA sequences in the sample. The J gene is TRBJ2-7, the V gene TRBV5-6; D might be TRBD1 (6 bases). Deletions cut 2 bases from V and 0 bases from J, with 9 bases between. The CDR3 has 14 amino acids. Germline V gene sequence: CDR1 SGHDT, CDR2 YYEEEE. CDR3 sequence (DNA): TGTGCCAGCAGCTTAACAGGGAGCTCCTACGAGCAGTACTTC. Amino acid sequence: CASSLTGSSYEQYF.

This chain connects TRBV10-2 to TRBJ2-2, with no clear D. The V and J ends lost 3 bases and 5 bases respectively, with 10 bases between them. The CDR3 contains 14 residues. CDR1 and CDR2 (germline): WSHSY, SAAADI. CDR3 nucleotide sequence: TGCGCCAGCAGTGACCCTAGTTATACCGGGGAGCTGTTTTTT. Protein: CASSDPSYTGELFF.

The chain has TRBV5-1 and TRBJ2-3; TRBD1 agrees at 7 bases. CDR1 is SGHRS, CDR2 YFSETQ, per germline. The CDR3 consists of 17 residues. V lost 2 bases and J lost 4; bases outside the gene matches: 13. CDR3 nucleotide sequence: TGCGCCAGCAGCTTTATACCCGGGACAGAGGAGGCAGATACGCAGTATTTT. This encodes CASSFIPGTEEADTQYF.

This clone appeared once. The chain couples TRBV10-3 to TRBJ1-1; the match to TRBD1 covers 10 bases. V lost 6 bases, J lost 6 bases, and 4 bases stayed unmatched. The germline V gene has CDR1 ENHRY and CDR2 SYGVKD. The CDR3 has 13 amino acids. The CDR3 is CAIRGDRGAEAFF. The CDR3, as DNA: TGTGCCATCAGGGGGGACAGGGGCGCTGAAGCTTTCTTT.

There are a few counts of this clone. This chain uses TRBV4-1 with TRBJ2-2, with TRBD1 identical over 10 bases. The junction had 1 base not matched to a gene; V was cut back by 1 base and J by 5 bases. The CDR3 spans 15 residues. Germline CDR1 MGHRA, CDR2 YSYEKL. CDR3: CASSQGTGGTGELFF. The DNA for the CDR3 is TGCGCCAGCAGCCAAGGGACAGGGGGGACCGGGGAGCTGTTTTTT.

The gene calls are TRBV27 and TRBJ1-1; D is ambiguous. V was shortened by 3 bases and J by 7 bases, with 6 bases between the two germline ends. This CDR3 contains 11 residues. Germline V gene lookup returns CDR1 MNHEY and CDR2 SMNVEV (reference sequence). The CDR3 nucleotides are TGTGCCAGCAGTTTGGGTCATGAAGCTTTCTTT. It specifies CASSLGHEAFF.

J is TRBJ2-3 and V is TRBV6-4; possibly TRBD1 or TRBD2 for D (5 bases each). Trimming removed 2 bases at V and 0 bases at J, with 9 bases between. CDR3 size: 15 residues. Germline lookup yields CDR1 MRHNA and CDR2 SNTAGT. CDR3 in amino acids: CASSDRGRSTDTQYF. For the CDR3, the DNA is TGTGCCAGCAGTGACCGGGGACGGAGCACAGATACGCAGTATTTT.